The 9 T cell receptor beta chains below all came from one sample that was sequenced in a study of blood T cell repertoires in COVID-19. Clones were read by immunoSEQ multiplex PCR, and TCRdb kept only the in-frame ones, dropping some. The sample lists 300,000 to 400,000 clones, about 89% occurring once. Specimen: peripheral blood. The receptors shown here come from a woman aged 45-59 years with COVID-19, enrolled during active disease.

This chain connects TRBV19 to TRBJ1-3; D gene uncertain. V dropped 3 bases and J dropped 2 bases, with 8 bases sitting between them. Germline loops: CDR1 LNHDA, CDR2 SQIVND (reference sequence). The CDR3 has 14 amino acids. The CDR3, as DNA: TGTGCCAGTAGTATCCCTAAAGCTGGAAACACCATATATTTT. It is translated as CASSIPKAGNTIYF. Complete variable domain (other parts from reference TRBV19 and TRBJ1-3): DGGITQSPKYLFRKEGQNVTLSCEQNLNHDAMYWYRQDPGQGLRLIYYSQIVNDFQKGDIAEGYSVSREKKESFPLTVTSAQKNPTAFYLCASSIPKAGNTIYFGEGSWLTVV.

CDR3 DNA: TGTGCCAGCAGCTTAGGCGGCGGGAGGGCCGATGAGCAGTTCTTC. Translation gives CASSLGGGRADEQFF. The chain links TRBV7-9 to TRBJ2-1; TRBD2 aligns across 9 bases. This CDR3 contains 15 residues. The trim removed 1 base at V and 8 bases at J, leaving 6 bases unmatched. The V gene's germline CDR1 is SEHNR and CDR2 FQNEAQ (reference sequence).

The J gene is TRBJ2-5, the V gene TRBV11-3; weak D call: TRBD1 (7 bases). Trimming removed 0 bases from V and 5 bases from J, with 13 bases in between. The CDR3 extends over 15 amino acids. Looked up from germline, CDR1 is SGHNT and CDR2 is YENEEA. In nucleotides, the CDR3 is TGTGCCAGCAGCTTAGAACAGGGGACTCGGGAGACCCAGTACTTC. Its translation is CASSLEQGTRETQYF. The full variable domain, rest sourced from reference TRBV11-3 and TRBJ2-5, is EAGVVQSPRYKIIEKKQPVAFWCNPISGHNTLYWYLQNLGQGPELLIRYENEEAVDDSQLPKDRFSAERLKGVDSTLKIQPAELGDSAVYLCASSLEQGTRETQYFGPGTRLLVL.

This rearrangement joins TRBV19 to TRBJ2-1, with unresolved D. The CDR3 is made up of 14 amino acids. Per germline, CDR1 LNHDA and CDR2 SQIVND (reference sequence). V was clipped by 3 bases and J by 4 bases, with 10 bases between them. The CDR3 protein is CASSISTVYNEQFF. The CDR3 nucleotides are TGTGCCAGTAGTATCAGCACAGTTTACAATGAGCAGTTCTTC.

This clone has a handful of counts. V usage is TRBV13 and J usage is TRBJ2-7; TRBD2 matches 9 bases. V was clipped by 5 bases and J by 2 bases; unmatched bases: 10. The germline V gene encodes CDR1 PRHDT and CDR2 FYEKMQ (reference sequence). This CDR3 has 16 amino acids. In DNA form, the CDR3 reads TGTGCCAGCAGCCGATGGGGATTAGCGGGAGCCTACGAGCAGTACTTC. As protein: CASSRWGLAGAYEQYF.

The gene calls are TRBV21-1 and TRBJ2-5; TRBD2 was called by the table and not checked on the DNA. TRBV21-1 is recorded as a pseudogene. CDR3 length: 17 amino acids. The chain's CDR3 is CASSFLGAGVWWETQYF. The CDR3 nucleotides read TGTGCCAGCAGCTTCCTGGGGGCGGGAGTTTGGTGGGAGACCCAGTACTTC.

There are many counts of this clone. This chain joins TRBV11-3 and TRBJ2-7; 7 bases line up with TRBD2. J gave up 5 bases and V 5 bases, and 9 bases lay outside the gene matches. This CDR3 is 14 amino acids long. CDR1 SGHNT and CDR2 YENEEA come from the germline V gene. CDR3 region: CASSRRTSSDEQYF. The DNA for the CDR3 is TGTGCCAGCAGCCGCCGGACTAGTTCGGACGAGCAGTACTTC. The full variable domain, with the rest looked up from reference TRBV11-3 and TRBJ2-7, is EAGVVQSPRYKIIEKKQPVAFWCNPISGHNTLYWYLQNLGQGPELLIRYENEEAVDDSQLPKDRFSAERLKGVDSTLKIQPAELGDSAVYLCASSRRTSSDEQYFGPGTRLTVT.

V and J are TRBV29-1 and TRBJ2-1; TRBD2 aligns across 13 bases. CDR3 size: 17 residues. Unmatched junction bases numbered 16, after V lost 7 bases and J lost 7 bases. Germline CDR1 and CDR2: SQVTM and ANQGSEA. In nucleotides, the CDR3 is TGCAGCGCCTCTTTACTAGCGGGAGGGTCTGGGGGGAATGAGCAGTTCTTC. This sequence encodes CSASLLAGGSGGNEQFF.

This chain uses TRBV19 with TRBJ1-2; 7 bases align to TRBD1. This CDR3 is built from 17 residues. Germline V CDR1 and CDR2: LNHDA, SQIVND (reference sequence). J gave up 1 base and V 3 bases, and 11 bases lay outside the gene matches. The CDR3 DNA reads TGTGCCAGTAGTATCTCGGGACAGCGAGACATTAACTATGGCTACACCTTC. Translated, it gives CASSISGQRDINYGYTF. The variable domain in full, completed from reference TRBV19 and TRBJ1-2, reads DGGITQSPKYLFRKEGQNVTLSCEQNLNHDAMYWYRQDPGQGLRLIYYSQIVNDFQKGDIAEGYSVSREKKESFPLTVTSAQKNPTAFYLCASSISGQRDINYGYTFGSGTRLTVV.